Listed below are T cell receptor beta chains from one sample, sequenced in a study of blood T cell repertoires in COVID-19. Assay: immunoSEQ multiplex PCR; the TCRdb copy retains only in-frame clones and omits some. The repertoire has roughly 150,000 clones, more than 75% of them found once; the top ten carry 18%. The source material was peripheral blood. Receptor source: a man in his fifties or sixties with active or convalescent COVID-19. CDR3s include the opening cysteine and the closing phenylalanine or tryptophan. A D gene is named only where the DNA matches it firmly. Some rows have no size entry. The others give once, few or many, or a class for an expanded clone.

clone_size j_call d_call v_call cdr3_aa cdr3_nt
few TRBJ2-2 TRBD1 TRBV6-4 CASRQGSGELFF TGTGCCAGCCGACAGGGCTCCGGGGAGCTGTTTTTT
once TRBJ2-1 NA TRBV15 CATSPLRGRSGDEQFF TGTGCCACCAGCCCATTGCGGGGTCGCTCGGGAGATGAGCAGTTCTTC
NA TRBJ1-2 TRBD1 TRBV5-1 CASSPPTSDRAGGYTF TGCGCCAGCAGCCCGCCAACATCGGACAGGGCGGGTGGCTACACCTTC
few TRBJ2-2 NA TRBV2 CASSVRGDTGELFF TGTGCCAGCAGTGTCAGGGGGGACACCGGGGAGCTGTTTTTT
NA TRBJ2-7 TRBD2 TRBV3-1/TRBV3-2 CASSQAAVGLAGAPLSYEQYF TGTGCCAGCAGCCAAGCGGCTGTCGGGCTAGCGGGAGCCCCTCTTTCCTACGAGCAGTACTTC
NA TRBJ2-1 NA TRBV5-4 CASSLTRTFNEQFF TGTGCCAGCAGCCTCACCAGGACTTTCAATGAGCAGTTCTTC
once TRBJ1-5 TRBD1 TRBV19 CASSMDRSTYSNQPQHF TGTGCCAGTAGTATGGACAGGTCCACCTATAGCAATCAGCCCCAGCATTTT
NA TRBJ1-2 NA TRBV6-5 CASSYSGRSYGYTF TGTGCCAGCAGTTACTCGGGCAGAAGCTATGGCTACACCTTC
NA TRBJ2-3 NA TRBV11-1 CASSLAGGRMRADTQYF TGTGCCAGCAGCTTAGCCGGGGGAAGAATGAGGGCAGATACGCAGTATTTT
NA TRBJ1-5 TRBD1 TRBV19 CASSIVTGDHQPQHF TGTGCCAGTAGTATTGTTACAGGGGACCACCAGCCCCAGCATTTT
NA TRBJ1-1 NA TRBV19 CASKANTEAFF TGTGCCAGTAAAGCGAACACTGAAGCTTTCTTT